This is a list of T cell receptor beta chains from one sample in a study of cytomegalovirus exposure and HLA in healthy donors. The method was immunoSEQ multiplex PCR; TCRdb's version includes in-frame clones alone and lacks a portion of them. The specimen's table records tens of thousands of clones. The sequencing sample was made of PBMCs. These receptors came from a female donor in good health and CMV-seropositive. Each CDR3 is given with its conserved first and last residue. A D gene is named only where the DNA matches it firmly.

V: TRBV12-5
J: TRBJ1-6
D: NA
CDR3: CASGLEGGVNSPLHF
DNA: TGTGCTAGTGGTTTAGAAGGAGGCGTGAATTCACCCCTCCACTTT

V: TRBV28
J: TRBJ1-3
D: TRBD1
CDR3: CASSLDRVGNTIYF
DNA: TGTGCCAGCAGTTTGGACAGGGTAGGAAACACCATATATTTT

V: TRBV27
J: TRBJ1-2
D: TRBD1
CDR3: CASSTTGYGYTF
DNA: TGTGCCAGCAGTACGACAGGGTACGGCTACACCTTC

V: TRBV7-7
J: TRBJ2-7
D: NA
CDR3: CASSGSFGFEQYF
DNA: TGTGCTAGCAGCGGCAGCTTCGGGTTCGAGCAGTACTTC

V: TRBV6-1
J: TRBJ1-1
D: TRBD1
CDR3: CASSVRQGRNTEAFF
DNA: TGTGCCAGCAGTGTAAGACAGGGTCGGAACACTGAAGCTTTCTTT

V: TRBV7-2
J: TRBJ2-1
D: TRBD2
CDR3: CASSLGLAGAGNEQFF
DNA: TGTGCCAGCAGCTTAGGCCTAGCGGGGGCCGGCAATGAGCAGTTCTTC

V: TRBV18
J: TRBJ1-1
D: NA
CDR3: CASSPQGLEAFF
DNA: TGTGCCAGCTCACCCCAGGGGCTTGAAGCTTTCTTT

V: TRBV5-6
J: TRBJ1-1
D: TRBD1
CDR3: CASSLYRRDSRRNTEAFF
DNA: TGTGCCAGCAGCTTGTATAGGCGGGACAGTCGGAGGAACACTGAAGCTTTCTTT

V: TRBV7-9
J: TRBJ2-2
D: TRBD2
CDR3: CASSPTKGSGSSAGELFF
DNA: TGTGCCAGCAGCCCAACGAAGGGGAGCGGGAGTAGCGCCGGGGAGCTGTTTTTT

V: TRBV28
J: TRBJ1-4
D: TRBD1
CDR3: CASTGGTATNEKLFF
DNA: TGTGCCAGCACAGGGGGGACTGCAACTAATGAAAAACTGTTTTTT

V: TRBV18
J: TRBJ2-1
D: TRBD1
CDR3: CASSAGQGTSYNEQFF
DNA: TGTGCCAGCTCAGCAGGACAGGGGACATCCTACAATGAGCAGTTCTTC

V: TRBV7-3
J: TRBJ2-3
D: TRBD1
CDR3: CASSLGPPGQGITDTQYF
DNA: TGTGCCAGCAGCTTAGGGCCACCGGGACAGGGAATCACAGATACGCAGTATTTT

V: TRBV6-5
J: TRBJ2-2
D: TRBD1
CDR3: CASSRDRVTGELFF
DNA: TGTGCCAGCAGTAGGGACAGGGTAACCGGGGAGCTGTTTTTT

V: TRBV7-2
J: TRBJ1-1
D: TRBD1
CDR3: CASRTGTENTEAFF
DNA: TGTGCCAGCAGGACCGGGACAGAAAACACTGAAGCTTTCTTT

V: TRBV7-2
J: TRBJ2-7
D: NA
CDR3: CASSLVRVRGYEQYF
DNA: TGTGCCAGCAGCTTAGTCCGAGTCCGTGGCTACGAGCAGTACTTC

V: TRBV4-1
J: TRBJ2-2
D: TRBD1
CDR3: CASSARAGGNSQDTGELFF
DNA: TGCGCCAGCAGCGCCCGTGCAGGGGGCAATTCCCAGGACACCGGGGAGCTGTTTTTT

V: TRBV4-1
J: TRBJ1-1
D: NA
CDR3: CASSRFGGTEAFF
DNA: TGCGCCAGCAGCCGCTTCGGGGGAACTGAAGCTTTCTTT

V: TRBV19
J: TRBJ2-2
D: TRBD2
CDR3: CASWGGSTNTGELFF
DNA: TGTGCCAGTTGGGGGGGGTCTACGAACACCGGGGAGCTGTTTTTT

V: TRBV5-1
J: TRBJ1-2
D: TRBD1
CDR3: CASSGTGGGDYGYTF
DNA: TGCGCCAGCAGCGGTACAGGGGGCGGCGACTATGGCTACACCTTC

V: TRBV7-9
J: TRBJ1-1
D: NA
CDR3: CASSAGVNTEAFF
DNA: TGTGCCAGCAGCGCAGGGGTTAACACTGAAGCTTTCTTT

V: TRBV7-9
J: TRBJ1-1
D: NA
CDR3: CASSLQGIGNTEAFF
DNA: TGTGCCAGCAGCTTACAGGGGATCGGGAACACTGAAGCTTTCTTT

V: TRBV5-1
J: TRBJ2-3
D: TRBD1
CDR3: CASSSSRDRGDTQYF
DNA: TGCGCCAGCAGCTCGTCCCGGGACAGGGGGGATACGCAGTATTTT

V: TRBV7-9
J: TRBJ2-5
D: TRBD2
CDR3: CASSSTSGSGETQYF
DNA: TGTGCCAGCAGCTCGACTAGCGGGAGCGGTGAGACCCAGTACTTC

V: TRBV18
J: TRBJ1-2
D: TRBD1
CDR3: CASSRDGQVFYGYTF
DNA: TGTGCCAGCTCGCGGGACGGACAGGTTTTTTATGGCTACACCTTC